The 9 T cell receptor beta chains presented below share a single source sample, sequenced in a study of human T cells and chemical hapten exposure. Time point described: patch test 2, 6 weeks after DPC sensitization. The treatment here: therapeutic diphenylcyclopropenone sensitization with weekly scalp DPC. TCRdb passed the RACE reads through MiXCR, listing each CDR3 protein once. Among roughly 92,000 distinct CDR3 sequences, 9.5% to 12% were seen once, and the ten largest hold roughly 3%. The source was whole blood, collected in connection with sensitization to the hapten diphenylcyclopropenone (DPC). The receptors were gathered from a woman between 40 and 50 years old with alopecia areata. Some clones in this sample may be carry-over from other donors' samples.

This clonotype was recorded many times. J is TRBJ2-7 and V is TRBV3-1, with 7 bases identical to TRBD2. Unmatched junction bases numbered 14, after V lost 3 bases and J lost 12 bases. This CDR3 is 14 amino acids long. Per germline, CDR1 LGHDT and CDR2 YNNKEL (reference sequence). CDR3: CASSQGGRGPKRYF. The DNA for the CDR3 is TGTGCCAGCAGCCAGGGCGGGAGAGGCCCTAAAAGGTACTTC.

This clonotype was seen more than once but under ten times. The chain links TRBV28 to TRBJ2-1, with D unclear. CDR3 size: 12 residues. Germline assignment: CDR1 MDHEN and CDR2 SYDVKM. V shed 3 bases and J shed 9 bases, with 9 bases lying between them. In DNA, the CDR3 is TGTGCCAGCAGTTTGGCTAAAGGTGAGCAGTTCTTC. Protein: CASSLAKGEQFF. The full variable domain, rest sourced from reference TRBV28 and TRBJ2-1, is DVKVTQSSRYLVKRTGEKVFLECVQDMDHENMFWYRQDPGLGLRLIYFSYDVKMKEKGDIPEGYSVSREKKERFSLILESASTNQTSMYLCASSLAKGEQFFGPGTRLTVL.

The chain links TRBV3-1 to TRBJ2-7; unclear D gene. The CDR3 is 18 amino acids. The germline gives CDR1 LGHDT, CDR2 YNNKEL (reference sequence). The V end lost 0 bases, the J end lost 3 bases, and 21 bases lay between the germline ends. The CDR3 DNA follows: TGTGCCAGCAGCCAAGATTCCTCTAGAGGAGTCCAGGTCTACGAGCAGTACTTC. Residues: CASSQDSSRGVQVYEQYF.

On this clonotype: This may arise from a read error, as a much more abundant clone is one base away. The chain is built from TRBV18 and TRBJ1-6, with D uncertain. There are 16 residues in the CDR3. Germline loops: CDR1 KGHSH, CDR2 LQKENI. The V end lost 1 base, the J end lost 9 bases, and 16 bases lay between the germline ends. CDR3 amino acids: CASSPRSGVSSSPLHF. CDR3 nucleotides: TGTGCCAGCTCACCACGGAGCGGGGTTTCGAGTTCACCCCTCCACTTT.

Ten or more counts support this clonotype. This rearrangement joins TRBV11-2 to TRBJ1-1, with TRBD1 matching over 7 bases. The CDR3 consists of 14 residues. The germline gives CDR1 SGHAT, CDR2 FQNNGV. V dropped 5 bases and J dropped 1; count of bases not matched to a gene: 4. The CDR3 DNA is TGTGCCAGCAGCCGGGACAGACAGAACACTGAAGCTTTCTTT. Amino acid sequence: CASSRDRQNTEAFF.

This clonotype has just a few counts. The chain carries TRBV20-1 and TRBJ2-7, with D perhaps TRBD1 or TRBD2 (5 bases each). V was trimmed by 5 bases and J by 2 bases, leaving 16 bases between them. The germline CDR1 and CDR2 sequences are DFQATT and SNEGSKA (reference sequence). The CDR3 consists of 14 residues. Written as DNA, the CDR3 is TGCAGTGCTCAGACCGGGACCGGTGCCTACGAGCAGTACTTC. Protein: CSAQTGTGAYEQYF.

This clonotype has at least ten counts. This chain connects TRBV18 to TRBJ1-2; 10 nucleotides agree with TRBD1. The CDR3 extends over 15 amino acids. Trimming took 3 bases from V and 4 from J; bases not matched to a gene: 5. Germline V gene sequence: CDR1 KGHSH, CDR2 LQKENI. As DNA, the CDR3 is TGTGCCAGCTCACCGGGACAGGGGCTTACCTATGGCTACACCTTC. Its protein is CASSPGQGLTYGYTF.

This clonotype was picked up many times. This chain joins TRBV4-3 and TRBJ2-1, with TRBD2 identical over 8 bases. The CDR3 sequence is 17 residues long. The V gene's germline CDR1 is LGHNA and CDR2 YSLEER. V dropped 2 bases and J dropped 6; count of bases not matched to a gene: 12. The CDR3 sequence: CASSQSAGGFLGNEQFF. Written as DNA, the CDR3 is TGCGCCAGCAGCCAATCGGCGGGAGGTTTCTTAGGCAATGAGCAGTTCTTC.

The chain combines TRBV3-2 with TRBJ1-5; TRBD1 is the table's D call and was not checked against the DNA. TRBV3-2 is classified as a pseudogene. The CDR3 sequence is 17 residues long. The CDR3 nucleotides read TGTGCCAGCAGCCAAGATGTCTGGACGCAGCCAGGGCAGCCCCAGCATTTT. It translates to CASSQDVWTQPGQPQHF.